This section outlines one T cell receptor (beta chain) sequence together with its context. Its antigen is undetermined. RNA transcripts gave rise to amplified TCR beta CDR3 regions. The primer set for the first-round RT-PCR of the TCR CDR3 was HTBI. A single record per CDR3 protein comes from TCRdb applying MiXCR to the multiplex PCR reads. The repertoire holds roughly 600,000 distinct CDR3 sequences, with roughly 15% as singletons. The sample belongs to a study of T cells in Graves' hyperthyroidism and ophthalmopathy. Disease duration was under 3 months in the ophthalmopathy patients, who also had a Clinical Activity Score of at least 3 and a NOSPECS grade of at least 4. This CDR3 region has 13 residues. Trimming removed 8 bases from V and 5 bases from J, with 12 bases in between. CDR1 is MNHEY and CDR2 is SVGEGT in the germline V gene. Study conclusions and caveats: Ophthalmopathy cases were set apart from stable hyperthyroidism by a 13 V-J model. Peripheral blood also featured most of the thyroid clonotypes expanded above 0.001.

The gene calls are TRBV6-2 or TRBV6-3 and TRBJ2-2; D unresolved. Material: blood. The receptor comes from a woman aged 50 to 60 with Graves' ophthalmopathy. The CDR3 coding sequence is TGTGCCAGCTCTTCGCGGAGAACCGGGGAGCTGTTTTTT. Its protein product is CASSSRRTGELFF.